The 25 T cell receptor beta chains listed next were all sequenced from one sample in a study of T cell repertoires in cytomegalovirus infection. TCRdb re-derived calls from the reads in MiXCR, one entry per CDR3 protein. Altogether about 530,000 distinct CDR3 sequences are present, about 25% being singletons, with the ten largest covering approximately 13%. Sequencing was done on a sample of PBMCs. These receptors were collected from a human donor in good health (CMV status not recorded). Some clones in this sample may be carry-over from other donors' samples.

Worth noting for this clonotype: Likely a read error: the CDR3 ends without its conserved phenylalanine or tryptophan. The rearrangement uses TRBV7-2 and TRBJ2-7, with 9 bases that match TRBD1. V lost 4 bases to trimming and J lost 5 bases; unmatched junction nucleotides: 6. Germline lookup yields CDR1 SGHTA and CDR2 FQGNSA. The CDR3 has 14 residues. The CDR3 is CASSSGQGPDEQYL. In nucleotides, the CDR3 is TGTGCCAGCAGCTCGGGACAGGGTCCCGACGAGCAGTACTTA.

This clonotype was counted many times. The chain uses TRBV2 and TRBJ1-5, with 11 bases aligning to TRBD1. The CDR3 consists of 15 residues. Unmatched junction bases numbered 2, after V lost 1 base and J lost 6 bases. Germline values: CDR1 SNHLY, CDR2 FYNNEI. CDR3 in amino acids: CASSEEGTGGQPQHF. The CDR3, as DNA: TGTGCCAGCAGTGAAGAAGGGACAGGGGGTCAGCCCCAGCATTTT.

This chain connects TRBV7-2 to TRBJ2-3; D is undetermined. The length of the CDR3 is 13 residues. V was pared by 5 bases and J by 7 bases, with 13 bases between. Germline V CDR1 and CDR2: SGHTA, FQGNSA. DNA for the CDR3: TGTGCCAGCAGCCTCCCGGAAGATAATACGCAGTATTTT. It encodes CASSLPEDNTQYF.

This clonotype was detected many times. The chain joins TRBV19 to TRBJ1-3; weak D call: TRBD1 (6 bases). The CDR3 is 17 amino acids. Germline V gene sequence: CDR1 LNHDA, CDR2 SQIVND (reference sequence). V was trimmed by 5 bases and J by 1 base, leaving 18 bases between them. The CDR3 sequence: CASSGPEGDRSGNTIYF. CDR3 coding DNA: TGTGCCAGTAGTGGACCCGAGGGGGACCGATCTGGAAACACCATATATTTT.

The CDR3 sequence is CSANTFGLAGLEQYV. As DNA, the CDR3 is TGCAGTGCCAATACCTTCGGACTAGCGGGACTTGAGCAGTACGTC. V and J are TRBV20-1 and TRBJ2-7; the match to TRBD2 covers 12 bases. The CDR3 is 15 amino acids. Per the germline V gene, CDR1 is DFQATT and CDR2 is SNEGSKA (reference sequence). V lost 6 bases, J lost 7 bases, and 13 bases stayed unmatched.

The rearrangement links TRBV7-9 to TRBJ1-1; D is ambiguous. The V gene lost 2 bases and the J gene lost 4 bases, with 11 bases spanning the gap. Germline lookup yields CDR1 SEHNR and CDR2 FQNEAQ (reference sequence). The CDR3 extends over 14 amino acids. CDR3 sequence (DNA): TGTGCCAGCAGCTTACCCCGGGAGAGCACTGAAGCTTTCTTT. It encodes CASSLPRESTEAFF.

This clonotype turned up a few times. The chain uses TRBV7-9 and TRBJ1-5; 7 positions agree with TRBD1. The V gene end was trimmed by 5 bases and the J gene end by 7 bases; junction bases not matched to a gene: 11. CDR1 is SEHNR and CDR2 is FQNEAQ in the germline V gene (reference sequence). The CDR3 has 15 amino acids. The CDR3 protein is CASSPKGDSLQPQHF. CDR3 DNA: TGTGCCAGCAGCCCAAAAGGGGACAGTTTGCAGCCCCAGCATTTT.

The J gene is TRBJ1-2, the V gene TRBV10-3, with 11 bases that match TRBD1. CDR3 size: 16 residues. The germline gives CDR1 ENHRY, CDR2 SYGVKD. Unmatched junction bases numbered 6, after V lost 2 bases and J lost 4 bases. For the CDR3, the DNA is TGTGCCATCAGTGAGCCGGGGACAGGGGGAGGCTATGGCTACACCTTC. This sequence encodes CAISEPGTGGGYGYTF.

As DNA, the CDR3 is TGCAGTGCTCGTACAGGGGTCTACGAGCAGTACTTC. This sequence encodes CSARTGVYEQYF. This sequence joins TRBV20-1 and TRBJ2-7; 7 nucleotides align to TRBD1. CDR3 length equals 12 residues. Per the germline V gene, CDR1 is DFQATT and CDR2 is SNEGSKA (reference sequence). Unmatched junction bases numbered 4, after V lost 5 bases and J lost 3 bases.

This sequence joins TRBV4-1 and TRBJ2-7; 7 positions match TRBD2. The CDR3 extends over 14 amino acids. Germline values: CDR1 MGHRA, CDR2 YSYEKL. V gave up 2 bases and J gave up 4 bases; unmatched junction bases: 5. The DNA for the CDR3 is TGCGCCAGCAGCCAAAGAGGGAGGGGTTACGAGCAGTACGTC. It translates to CASSQRGRGYEQYV.

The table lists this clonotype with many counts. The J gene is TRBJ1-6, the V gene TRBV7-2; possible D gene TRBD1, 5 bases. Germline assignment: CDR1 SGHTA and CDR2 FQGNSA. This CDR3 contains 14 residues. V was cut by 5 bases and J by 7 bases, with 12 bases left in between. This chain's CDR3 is CASSQGIQNSPLHF. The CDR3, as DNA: TGTGCCAGCAGCCAGGGAATCCAAAATTCACCCCTCCACTTT.

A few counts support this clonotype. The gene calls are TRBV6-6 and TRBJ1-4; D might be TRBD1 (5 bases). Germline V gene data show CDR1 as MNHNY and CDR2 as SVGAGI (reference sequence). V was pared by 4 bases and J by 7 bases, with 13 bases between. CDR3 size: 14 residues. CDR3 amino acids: CASSSGAASEKLFF. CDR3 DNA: TGTGCCAGCAGTTCCGGGGCCGCAAGTGAAAAACTGTTTTTT.

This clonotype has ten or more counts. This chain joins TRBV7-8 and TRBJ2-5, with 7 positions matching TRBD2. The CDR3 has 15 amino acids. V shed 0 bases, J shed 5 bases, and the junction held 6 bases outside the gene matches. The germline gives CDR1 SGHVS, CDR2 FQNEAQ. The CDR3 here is CASSLAGRGGETQYF. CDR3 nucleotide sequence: TGTGCCAGCAGCTTAGCGGGGAGGGGAGGGGAGACCCAGTACTTC.

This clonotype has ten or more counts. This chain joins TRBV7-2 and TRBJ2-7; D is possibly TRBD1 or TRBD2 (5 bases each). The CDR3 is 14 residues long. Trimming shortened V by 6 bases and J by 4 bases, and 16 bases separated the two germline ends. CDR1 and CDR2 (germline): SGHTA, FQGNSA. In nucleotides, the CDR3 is TGTGCCAGCAGGCCCTCCAACGGGGCTTACGAGCAGTACTTC. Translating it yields CASRPSNGAYEQYF.

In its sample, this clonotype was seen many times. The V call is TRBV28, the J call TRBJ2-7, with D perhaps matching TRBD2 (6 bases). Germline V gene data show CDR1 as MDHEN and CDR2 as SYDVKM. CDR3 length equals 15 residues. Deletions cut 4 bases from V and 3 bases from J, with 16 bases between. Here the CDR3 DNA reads TGTGCCAGCAGTTACTACCTCGGGACTTACTACGAGCAGTACTTC. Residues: CASSYYLGTYYEQYF.

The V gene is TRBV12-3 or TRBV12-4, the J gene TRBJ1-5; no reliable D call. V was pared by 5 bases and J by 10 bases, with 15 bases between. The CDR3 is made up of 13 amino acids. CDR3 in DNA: TGTGCCAGCAGTCCTAGCGTGGAGTTTCCCCAGCATTTT. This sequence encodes CASSPSVEFPQHF.

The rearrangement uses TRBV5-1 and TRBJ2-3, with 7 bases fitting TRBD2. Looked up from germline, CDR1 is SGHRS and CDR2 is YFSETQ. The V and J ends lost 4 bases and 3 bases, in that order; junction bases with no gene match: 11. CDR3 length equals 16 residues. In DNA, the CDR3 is TGCGCCAGCAGCAACCAACCTGCGGGAGAAACAGATACGCAGTATTTT. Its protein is CASSNQPAGETDTQYF.

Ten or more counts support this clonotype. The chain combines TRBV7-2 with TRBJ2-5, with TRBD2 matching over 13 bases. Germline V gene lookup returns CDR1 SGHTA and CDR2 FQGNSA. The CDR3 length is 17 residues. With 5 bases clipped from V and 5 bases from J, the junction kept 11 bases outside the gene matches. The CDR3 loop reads CASSPGGLAGARETQYF. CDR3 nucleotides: TGTGCCAGCAGCCCCGGAGGACTAGCGGGAGCCCGGGAGACCCAGTACTTC.

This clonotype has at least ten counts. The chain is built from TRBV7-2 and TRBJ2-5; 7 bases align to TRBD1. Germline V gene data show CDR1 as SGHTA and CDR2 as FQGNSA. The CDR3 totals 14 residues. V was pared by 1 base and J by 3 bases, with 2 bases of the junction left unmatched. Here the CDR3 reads CASSLGGTEETQYF. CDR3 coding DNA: TGTGCCAGCAGCTTAGGTGGGACAGAAGAGACCCAGTACTTC.

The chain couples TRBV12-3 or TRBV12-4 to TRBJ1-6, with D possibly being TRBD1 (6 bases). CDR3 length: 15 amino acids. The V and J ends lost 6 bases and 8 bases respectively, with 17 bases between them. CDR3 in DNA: TGTGCCAGCAGAGAAGACAGGCGATCTGATTCACCCCTCCACTTT. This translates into CASREDRRSDSPLHF.

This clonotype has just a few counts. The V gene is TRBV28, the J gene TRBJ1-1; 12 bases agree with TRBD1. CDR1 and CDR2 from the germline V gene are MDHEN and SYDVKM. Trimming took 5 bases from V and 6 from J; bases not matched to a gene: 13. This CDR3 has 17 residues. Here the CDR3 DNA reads TGTGCCAGCAGTCCGATTGGGACAGGGGGCACGGGGGCTGAAGCTTTCTTT. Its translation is CASSPIGTGGTGAEAFF.

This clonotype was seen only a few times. The CDR3 coding sequence is TGTGCCAGCAGTTCGAAGGACAGGGGAACGATGAAACTGTTTTTT. This translates into CASSSKDRGTMKLFF. J is TRBJ1-4 and V is TRBV27; 9 bases are shared with TRBD1. Per germline, CDR1 MNHEY and CDR2 SMNVEV (reference sequence). V lost 4 bases to trimming and J lost 11 bases; unmatched junction nucleotides: 11. CDR3 size: 15 residues. Based on the CDR3 plus reference TRBV27 and TRBJ1-4, the full variable domain is EAQVTQNPRYLITVTGKKLTVTCSQNMNHEYMSWYRQDPGLGLRQIYYSMNVEVTDKGDVPEGYKVSRKEKRNFPLILESPSPNQTSLYFCASSSKDRGTMKLFFGSGTQLSVL.

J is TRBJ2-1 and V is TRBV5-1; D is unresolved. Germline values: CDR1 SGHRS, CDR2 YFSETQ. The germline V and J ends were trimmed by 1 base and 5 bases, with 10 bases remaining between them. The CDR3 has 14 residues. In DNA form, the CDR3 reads TGCGCCAGCAGCTTGAGGTCAGGTAACAATGAGCAGTTCTTC. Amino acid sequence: CASSLRSGNNEQFF.

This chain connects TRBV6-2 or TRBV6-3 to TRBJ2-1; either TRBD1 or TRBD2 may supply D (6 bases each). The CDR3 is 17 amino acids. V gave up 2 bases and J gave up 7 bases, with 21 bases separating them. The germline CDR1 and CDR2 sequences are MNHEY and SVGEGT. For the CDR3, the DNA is TGTGCCAGCAGTTACCCTACCCTCCGGGGGCAAGGTAATGAGCAGTTCTTC. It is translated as CASSYPTLRGQGNEQFF.

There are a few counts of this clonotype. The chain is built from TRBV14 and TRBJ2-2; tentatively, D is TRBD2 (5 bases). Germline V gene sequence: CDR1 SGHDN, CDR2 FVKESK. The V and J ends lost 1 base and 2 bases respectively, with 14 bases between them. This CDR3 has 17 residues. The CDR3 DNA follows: TGTGCCAGCAGCCAAGTGATTGTTAGCGTCAACACCGGGGAGCTGTTTTTT. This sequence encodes CASSQVIVSVNTGELFF.